A selection of T cell receptor beta chains follows, all from one sample in a study of T cell responses to AZD1222 COVID-19 vaccine. Repertoires were generated with immunoSEQ multiplex PCR, while TCRdb's copy carries only in-frame clones and drops some. The sample lists around 250,000 clones, 85% to 95% seen once, with 0.5% to 0.65% in the top ten. This specimen was peripheral blood, taken on day 0 of AZD1222 vaccination. These receptors all stem from an adult in good health. Each CDR3 is given without its conserved first and last residue.

>TRBV29-1|TRBJ2-6
SVRATPTGANVLT
>TRBV7-9|TRBJ2-5
ASSLEGDWETQY
>TRBV3-1/TRBV3-2|TRBJ2-7
ASSQEGRRYEQY
>TRBV24-1|TRBJ2-7
AAGTGWEQY
>TRBV4-1|TRBJ1-1
ASSQEPQTARNTEAF
>TRBV2|TRBJ2-7
ASTSDRAGDYEQY
>TRBV6-5|TRBJ2-4
ASRWGGRDIQY
>TRBV29-1|TRBJ1-6
SVAIGPWAYNSPLH
>TRBV2|TRBJ1-6
ASSDARSPLH
>TRBV7-6|TRBJ2-5
ASSLFGPGTGETQY
>TRBV3-1/TRBV3-2|TRBJ2-5
ASSPGTQETQY
>TRBV4-2|TRBJ2-7
ASSQDPLAPLGSYEQY
>TRBV5-1|TRBJ1-2
ASSLEAGEYGYT
>TRBV28|TRBJ1-4
ASSLGDGATNEKLF
>TRBV2|TRBJ1-1
ASSEDKGRNTEAF
>TRBV12-5|TRBJ1-1
ASGLDHPPAF
>TRBV27|TRBJ1-6
ASSPKGGQGFNSPLH
>TRBV5-1|TRBJ2-1
ASSLGGNEQF
>TRBV4-1|TRBJ2-2
ASRALRTSGAGGELF
>TRBV5-1|TRBJ2-7
ASSLLTGQSYEQY
>TRBV19|TRBJ1-5
ASTPPGGTQH
>TRBV9|TRBJ1-5
ASSVGDSNQPQH
>TRBV7-6|TRBJ2-5
ASSPDWRETQY
>TRBV28|TRBJ2-3
ASSSPSWRRGSGRAPGDTQY
>TRBV7-3|TRBJ2-1
ASSALTSGDNEQF
>TRBV6-6|TRBJ1-2
ASSSGGANYGYT
>TRBV24-1|TRBJ2-2
ATSDLNGRELF
>TRBV7-9|TRBJ2-3
ASSLTPTDTQY
>TRBV28|TRBJ2-1
ASSPGIYYNEQF
>TRBV10-3|TRBJ1-2
AISHESANGYT
>TRBV2|TRBJ1-5
ASTLEGDSNQPQH
>TRBV5-4|TRBJ2-3
ASRDYSTDTQY
>TRBV9|TRBJ1-5
ASSVGGDTVQPQH
>TRBV10-1|TRBJ1-1
ASSDQNTEAF
>TRBV29-1|TRBJ2-1
SVGPENEQF
>TRBV10-3|TRBJ2-1
AISGAGRANANEQF
>TRBV4-1|TRBJ2-1
ASRNGGLGNEQF
>TRBV4-1|TRBJ2-7
ASSHIGGQSDEQY
>TRBV2|TRBJ2-3
ASSEVMPADTQY
>TRBV19|TRBJ2-3
ASSPRLAGYTDTQY
>TRBV6-4|TRBJ2-3
ASSVERTDTQY
>TRBV10-2|TRBJ2-7
ASNNLRGPTLDPYEQY
>TRBV2|TRBJ1-5
ASSDRARNQPQH
>TRBV10-3|TRBJ2-2
ATLPGGMNTGELF
>TRBV5-6|TRBJ1-2
ASSLEQNYGYT
>TRBV10-3|TRBJ2-7
AISESQAAIPSYEQY
>TRBV28|TRBJ1-3
ASSPGDRNTIY
>TRBV20-1|TRBJ2-7
SASSGYYYEQY
>TRBV27|TRBJ1-1
ASSLGYDTEAF
>TRBV7-2|TRBJ2-1
ASSGAGTSGILSYNEQF